This paragraph reports one T cell receptor beta chain. This sample is part of a study of blood T cell repertoires in COVID-19. The CDR3 covers 17 residues. Per germline, CDR1 ENHRY and CDR2 SYGVKD. The V and J ends lost 4 bases and 1 base respectively, with 14 bases between them. TCRdb keeps only in-frame clones here, not all; method: immunoSEQ multiplex PCR. The top ten hold approximately 1.8% of the sample, which has roughly 500,000 clones, over 75% seen once. The source of this sequence is a woman aged 40 to 50 who had recovered from COVID-19. V gene TRBV10-3 combines with J gene TRBJ2-6; a possible D gene is TRBD2 (6 bases). Sequenced material: PBMCs or T cells enriched from blood (not recorded which). CDR3 sequence (DNA): TGTGCCATCAGTGTTGTGGGGAGGAGTTCTGGGGCCAACGTCCTGACTTTC. Its translation: CAISVVGRSSGANVLTF.